This entry features one T cell receptor (beta chain) sequence. Antigen: not known. These data come from a study of liver allograft versus peripheral blood T cells. Looking at the study overall: Recipients' peripheral blood served as the comparator for T cell receptor repertoires in transplanted livers.

General study findings and limits: As reported, T cell receptor repertoires inside liver allografts differed from those present in peripheral blood.

One entry per CDR3 protein, called by TCRdb with MiXCR from the reads. The data contain about 6,500 distinct CDR3 sequences, 15% to 20% of them singletons. Trimming took off 1 base at V and 3 bases at J, with 4 bases between the two ends. The CDR3 is made up of 12 amino acids. The receptor was derived from a human patient who had a liver transplant. Some T cells may trace back to the graft donor. V and J are TRBV12-3 or TRBV12-4 and TRBJ2-7; D gene uncertain. In DNA, the CDR3 is TGTGCCAGCAGTTTAGGTAGCTACGAGCAGTACTTC. This codes for CASSLGSYEQYF.